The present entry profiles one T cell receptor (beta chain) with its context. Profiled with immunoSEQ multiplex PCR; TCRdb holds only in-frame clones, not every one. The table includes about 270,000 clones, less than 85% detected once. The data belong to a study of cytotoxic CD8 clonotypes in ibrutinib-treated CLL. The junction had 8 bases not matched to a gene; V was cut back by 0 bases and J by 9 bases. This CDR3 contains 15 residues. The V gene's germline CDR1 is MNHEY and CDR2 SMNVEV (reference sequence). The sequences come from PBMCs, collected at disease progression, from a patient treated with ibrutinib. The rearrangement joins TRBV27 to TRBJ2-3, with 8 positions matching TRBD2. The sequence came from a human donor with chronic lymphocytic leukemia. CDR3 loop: CASSLSQAGVDTQYF. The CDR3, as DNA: TGTGCCAGCAGTTTATCTCAAGCGGGAGTTGACACGCAGTATTTT.